This T cell receptor beta chain was found in a study of T-cell memory formation after mild COVID-19. This clonotype was detected a few times. TCRdb processed the 5' RACE reads anew with MiXCR; each CDR3 protein has one entry. In the table there are 300,000 to 350,000 distinct CDR3 sequences, 14% of which are singletons. The sample consisted of PBMCs or a T cell subset sorted from them (not recorded which). The clonotype comes from a man between 18 and 35 years old who had mild COVID-19 (a few samples of this study predate the infection). Cell type and time point are not known.

The CDR3 here is CSAFQGWKETQYF. The CDR3 region has the DNA TGCAGTGCGTTCCAGGGCTGGAAAGAGACCCAGTACTTC. The chain is built from TRBV20-1 and TRBJ2-5; D possibly corresponds to TRBD1 (5 bases). Germline CDR1 is DFQATT and CDR2 is SNEGSKA (reference sequence). The CDR3 extends over 13 amino acids. V was trimmed by 6 bases and J by 3 bases, leaving 14 bases between them.